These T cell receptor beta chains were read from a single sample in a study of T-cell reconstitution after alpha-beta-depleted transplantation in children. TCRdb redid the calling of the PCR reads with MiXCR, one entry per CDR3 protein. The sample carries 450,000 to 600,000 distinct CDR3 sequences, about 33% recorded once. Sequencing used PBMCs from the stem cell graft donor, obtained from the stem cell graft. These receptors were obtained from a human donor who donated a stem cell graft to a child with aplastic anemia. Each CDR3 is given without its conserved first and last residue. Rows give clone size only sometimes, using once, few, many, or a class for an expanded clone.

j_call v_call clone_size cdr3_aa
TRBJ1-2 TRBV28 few ASSLDRVGARHYGYT
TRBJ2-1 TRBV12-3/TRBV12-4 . ASSSTSGFVQF
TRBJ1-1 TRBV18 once ASSHGQGNLNTEAF
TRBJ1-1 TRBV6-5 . ASSYGFIDTEAF
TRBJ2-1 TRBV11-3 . ASSLTSAQYNEQF
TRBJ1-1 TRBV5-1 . ASSPRAGLNTEAF
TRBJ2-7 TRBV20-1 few SASPTSGPYEQY
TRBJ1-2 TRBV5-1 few ASSLEGTPNYGYT
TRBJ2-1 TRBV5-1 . ASSSTGEGYNEQF
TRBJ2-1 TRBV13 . ASSLGFGRDNEQF
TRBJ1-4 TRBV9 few ASRGADEKLF
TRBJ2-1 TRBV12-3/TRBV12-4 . ASSLEAGSYNEQF
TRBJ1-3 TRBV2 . ASSEWGASGNTIY
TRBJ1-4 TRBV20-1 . SARAPGRSNEKLF
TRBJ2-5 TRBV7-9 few ASSSSEGGTLRTQY
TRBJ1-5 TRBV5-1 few ASSGRGDKSNQPQH
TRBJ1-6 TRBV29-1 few SVREGSSYNSPLH
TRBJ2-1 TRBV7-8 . ASSLKAISSYNEQF
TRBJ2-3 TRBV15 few ATSRARLASGLDTQY
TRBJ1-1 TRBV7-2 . ASSLLVSRGAF
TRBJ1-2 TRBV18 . ASSLLGANYGYT
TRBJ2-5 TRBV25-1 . ASSEYKGKETQY
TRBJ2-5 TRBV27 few ASSPLGQETQY
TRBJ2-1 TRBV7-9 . ASSLALAAGEEQF
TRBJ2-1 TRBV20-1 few SARDRASGPSNEQF
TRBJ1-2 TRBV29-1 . SVDAPWDGASGGYT
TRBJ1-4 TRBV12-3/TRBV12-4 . ASRGQNEKLF
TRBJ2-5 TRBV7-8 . ASSREVGETQY
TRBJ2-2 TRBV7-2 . ASSWDRGTGELF